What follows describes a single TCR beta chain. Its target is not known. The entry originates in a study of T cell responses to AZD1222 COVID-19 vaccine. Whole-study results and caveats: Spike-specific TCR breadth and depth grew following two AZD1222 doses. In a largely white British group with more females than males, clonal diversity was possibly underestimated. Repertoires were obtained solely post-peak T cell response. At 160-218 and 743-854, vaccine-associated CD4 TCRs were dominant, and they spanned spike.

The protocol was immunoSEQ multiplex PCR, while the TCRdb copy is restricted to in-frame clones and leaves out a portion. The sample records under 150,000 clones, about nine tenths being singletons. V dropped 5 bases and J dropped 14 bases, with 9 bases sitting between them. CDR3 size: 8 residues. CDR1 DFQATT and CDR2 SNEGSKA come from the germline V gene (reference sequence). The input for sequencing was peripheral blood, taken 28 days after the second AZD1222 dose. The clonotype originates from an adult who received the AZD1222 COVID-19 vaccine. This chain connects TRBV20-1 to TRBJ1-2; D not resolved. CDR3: CSAQALTF. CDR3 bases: TGCAGTGCTCAGGCTCTGACCTTC.